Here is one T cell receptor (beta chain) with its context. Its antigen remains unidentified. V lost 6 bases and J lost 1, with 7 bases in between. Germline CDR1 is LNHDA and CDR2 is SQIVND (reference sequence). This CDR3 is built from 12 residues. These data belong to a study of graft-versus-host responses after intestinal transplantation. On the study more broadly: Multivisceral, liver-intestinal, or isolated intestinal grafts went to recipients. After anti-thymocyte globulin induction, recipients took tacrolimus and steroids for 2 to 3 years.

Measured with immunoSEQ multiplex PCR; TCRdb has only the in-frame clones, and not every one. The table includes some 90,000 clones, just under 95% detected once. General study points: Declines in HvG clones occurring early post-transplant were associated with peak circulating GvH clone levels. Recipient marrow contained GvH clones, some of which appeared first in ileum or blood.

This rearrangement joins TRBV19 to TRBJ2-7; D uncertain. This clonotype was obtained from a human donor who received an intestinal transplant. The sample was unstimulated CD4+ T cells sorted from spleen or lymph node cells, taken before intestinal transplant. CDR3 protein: CASRGRSYEQYF. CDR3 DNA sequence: TGTGCCAGTAGGGGCAGATCCTACGAGCAGTACTTC.